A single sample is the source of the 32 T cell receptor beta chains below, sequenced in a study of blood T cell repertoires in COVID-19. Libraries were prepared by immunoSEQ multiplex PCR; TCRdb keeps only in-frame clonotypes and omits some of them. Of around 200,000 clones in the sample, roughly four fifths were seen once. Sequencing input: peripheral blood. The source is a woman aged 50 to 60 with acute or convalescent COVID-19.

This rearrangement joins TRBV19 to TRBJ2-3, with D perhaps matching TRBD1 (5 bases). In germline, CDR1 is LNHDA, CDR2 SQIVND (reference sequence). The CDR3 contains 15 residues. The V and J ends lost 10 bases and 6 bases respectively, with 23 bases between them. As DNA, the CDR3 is TGTGCCACCGGACACCGGGCCGATCCCAGGGATACGCAGTATTTT. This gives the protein CATGHRADPRDTQYF. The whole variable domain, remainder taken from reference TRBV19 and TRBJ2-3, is DGGITQSPKYLFRKEGQNVTLSCEQNLNHDAMYWYRQDPGQGLRLIYYSQIVNDFQKGDIAEGYSVSREKKESFPLTVTSAQKNPTAFYLCATGHRADPRDTQYFGPGTRLTVL.

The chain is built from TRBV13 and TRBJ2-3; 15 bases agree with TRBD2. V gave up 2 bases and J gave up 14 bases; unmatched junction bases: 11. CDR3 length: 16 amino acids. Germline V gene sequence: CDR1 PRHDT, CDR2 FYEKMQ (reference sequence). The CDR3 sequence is CASSLLPGLAGGPSYF. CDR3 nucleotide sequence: TGTGCCAGCAGCTTACTCCCGGGACTAGCGGGAGGCCCCTCGTATTTT. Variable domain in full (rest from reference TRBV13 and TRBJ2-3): AAGVIQSPRHLIKEKRETATLKCYPIPRHDTVYWYQQGPGQDPQFLISFYEKMQSDKGSIPDRFSAQQFSDYHSELNMSSLELGDSALYFCASSLLPGLAGGPSYFGPGTRLTVL.

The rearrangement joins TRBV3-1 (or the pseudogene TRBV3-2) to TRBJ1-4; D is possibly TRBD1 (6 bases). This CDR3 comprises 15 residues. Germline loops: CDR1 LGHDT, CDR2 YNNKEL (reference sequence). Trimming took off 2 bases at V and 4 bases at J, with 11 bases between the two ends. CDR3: CASSQRGGSNEKLFF. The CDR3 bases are TGTGCCAGCAGCCAAAGGGGGGGAAGTAATGAAAAACTGTTTTTT.

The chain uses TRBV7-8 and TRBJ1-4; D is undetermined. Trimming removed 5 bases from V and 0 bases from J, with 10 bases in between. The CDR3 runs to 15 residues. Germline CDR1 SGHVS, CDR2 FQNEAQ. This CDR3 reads CASSPYSATNEKLFF. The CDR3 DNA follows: TGTGCCAGCAGCCCCTACAGTGCAACTAATGAAAAACTGTTTTTT.

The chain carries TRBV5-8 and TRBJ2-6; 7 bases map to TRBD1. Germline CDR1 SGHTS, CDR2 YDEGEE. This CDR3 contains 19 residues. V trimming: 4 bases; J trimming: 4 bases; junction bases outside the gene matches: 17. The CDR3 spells CASSKRWGQFGSGANVLTF. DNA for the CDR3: TGTGCCAGCAGCAAAAGGTGGGGACAGTTCGGATCCGGGGCCAACGTCCTGACTTTC.

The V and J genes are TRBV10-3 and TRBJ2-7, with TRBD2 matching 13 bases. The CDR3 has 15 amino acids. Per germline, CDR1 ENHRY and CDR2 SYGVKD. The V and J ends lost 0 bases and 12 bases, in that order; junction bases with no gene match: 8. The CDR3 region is CAISESLTSGGARYF. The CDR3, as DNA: TGTGCCATCAGTGAGTCGTTAACTAGCGGGGGGGCAAGGTACTTC.

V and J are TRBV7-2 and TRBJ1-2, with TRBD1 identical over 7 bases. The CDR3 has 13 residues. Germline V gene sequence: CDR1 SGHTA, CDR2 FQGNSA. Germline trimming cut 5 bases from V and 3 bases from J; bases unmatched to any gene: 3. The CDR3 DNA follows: TGTGCCAGCAGCACAGACAGGGACTATGGCTACACCTTC. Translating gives CASSTDRDYGYTF. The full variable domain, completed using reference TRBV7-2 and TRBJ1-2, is GAGVSQSPSNKVTEKGKDVELRCDPISGHTALYWYRQSLGQGLEFLIYFQGNSAPDKSGLPSDRFSAERTGGSVSTLTIQRTQQEDSAVYLCASSTDRDYGYTFGSGTRLTVV.

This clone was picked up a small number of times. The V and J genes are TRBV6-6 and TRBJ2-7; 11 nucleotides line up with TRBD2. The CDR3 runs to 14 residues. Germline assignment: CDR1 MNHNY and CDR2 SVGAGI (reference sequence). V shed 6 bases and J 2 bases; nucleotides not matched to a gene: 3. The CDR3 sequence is CASRTSGSTYEQYF. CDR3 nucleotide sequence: TGTGCCAGCAGAACTAGCGGGAGTACCTACGAGCAGTACTTC.

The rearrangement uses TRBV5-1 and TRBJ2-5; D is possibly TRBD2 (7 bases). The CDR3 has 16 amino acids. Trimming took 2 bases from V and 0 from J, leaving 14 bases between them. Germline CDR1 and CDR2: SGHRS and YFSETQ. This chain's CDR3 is CASSLTGRENQETQYF. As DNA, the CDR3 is TGCGCCAGCAGCTTAACAGGGCGGGAGAACCAAGAGACCCAGTACTTC.

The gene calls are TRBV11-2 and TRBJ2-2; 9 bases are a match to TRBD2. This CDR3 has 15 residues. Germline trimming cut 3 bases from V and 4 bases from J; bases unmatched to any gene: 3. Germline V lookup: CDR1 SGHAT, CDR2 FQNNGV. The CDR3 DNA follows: TGTGCCAGCAGCTTCGGGACTAGCCCCACCGGGGAGCTGTTTTTT. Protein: CASSFGTSPTGELFF.

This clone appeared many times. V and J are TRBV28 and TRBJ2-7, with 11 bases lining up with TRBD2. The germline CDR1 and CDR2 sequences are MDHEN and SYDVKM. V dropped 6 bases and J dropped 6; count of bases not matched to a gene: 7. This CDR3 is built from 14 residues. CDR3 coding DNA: TGTGCCAGCAGAGTTAGCGGGAGGGTCAGCGAGCAGTACTTC. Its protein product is CASRVSGRVSEQYF.

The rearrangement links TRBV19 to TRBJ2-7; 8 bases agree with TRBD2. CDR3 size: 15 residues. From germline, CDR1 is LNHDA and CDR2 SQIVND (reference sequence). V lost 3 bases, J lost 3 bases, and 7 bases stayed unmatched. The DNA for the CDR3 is TGTGCCAGTAGTATTCAGGCTAGCGGGTTCTACGAGCAGTACTTC. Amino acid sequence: CASSIQASGFYEQYF.

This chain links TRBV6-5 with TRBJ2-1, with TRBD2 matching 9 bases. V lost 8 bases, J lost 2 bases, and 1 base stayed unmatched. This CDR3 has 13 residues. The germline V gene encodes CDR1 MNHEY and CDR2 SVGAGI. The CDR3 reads CASGGGAYNEQFF. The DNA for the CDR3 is TGTGCCAGCGGCGGGGGGGCCTACAATGAGCAGTTCTTC.

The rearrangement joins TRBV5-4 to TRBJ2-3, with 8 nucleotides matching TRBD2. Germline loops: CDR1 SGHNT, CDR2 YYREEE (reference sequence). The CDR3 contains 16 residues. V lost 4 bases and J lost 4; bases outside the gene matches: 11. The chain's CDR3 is CASSPPGLDLADTQYF. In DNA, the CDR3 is TGTGCCAGCAGCCCACCGGGACTAGACTTGGCAGATACGCAGTATTTT.

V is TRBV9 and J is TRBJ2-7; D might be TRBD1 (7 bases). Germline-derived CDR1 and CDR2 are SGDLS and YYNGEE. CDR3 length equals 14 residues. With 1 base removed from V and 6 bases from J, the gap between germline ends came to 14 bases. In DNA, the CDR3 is TGTGCCAGCAGCGTATTGGGCCAGGGGGGCGAGCAGTACTTC. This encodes CASSVLGQGGEQYF. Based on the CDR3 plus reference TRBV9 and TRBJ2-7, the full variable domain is DSGVTQTPKHLITATGQRVTLRCSPRSGDLSVYWYQQSLDQGLQFLIQYYNGEERAKGNILERFSAQQFPDLHSELNLSSLELGDSALYFCASSVLGQGGEQYFGPGTRLTVT.

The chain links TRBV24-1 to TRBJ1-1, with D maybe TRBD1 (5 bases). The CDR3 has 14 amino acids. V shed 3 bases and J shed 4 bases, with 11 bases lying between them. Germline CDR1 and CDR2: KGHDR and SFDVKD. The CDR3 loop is CATSDQGFGTEAFF. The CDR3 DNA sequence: TGTGCCACCAGTGATCAGGGTTTTGGCACTGAAGCTTTCTTT.

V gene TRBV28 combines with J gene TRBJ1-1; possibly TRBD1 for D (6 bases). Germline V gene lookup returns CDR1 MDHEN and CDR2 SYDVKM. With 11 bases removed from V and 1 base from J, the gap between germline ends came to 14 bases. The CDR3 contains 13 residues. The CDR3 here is CACLGGTNTEAFF. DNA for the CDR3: TGTGCCTGCTTAGGGGGAACGAACACTGAAGCTTTCTTT.

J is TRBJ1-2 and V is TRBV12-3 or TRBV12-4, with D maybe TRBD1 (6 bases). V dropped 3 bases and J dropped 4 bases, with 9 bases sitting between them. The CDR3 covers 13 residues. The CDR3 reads CASSFIQGYGYTF. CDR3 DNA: TGTGCCAGCAGTTTCATACAGGGCTATGGCTACACCTTC.

The CDR3 protein is CASSPRAGSGTGELFF. CDR3 in DNA: TGTGCCAGCTCACCTAGAGCAGGGTCCGGCACCGGGGAGCTGTTTTTT. J is TRBJ2-2 and V is TRBV18; D is possibly TRBD1 (5 bases). Trimming pared 3 bases from V and 4 bases from J, leaving 15 bases between. The CDR3 totals 16 residues. From germline, CDR1 is KGHSH and CDR2 LQKENI.

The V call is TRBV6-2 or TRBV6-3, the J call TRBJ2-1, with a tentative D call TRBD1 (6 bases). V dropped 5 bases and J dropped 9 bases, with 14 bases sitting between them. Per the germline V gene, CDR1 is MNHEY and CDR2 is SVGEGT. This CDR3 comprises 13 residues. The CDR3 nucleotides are TGTGCCAGCAGTGCTCCAAAACAGGGTGAGCAGTTCTTC. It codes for CASSAPKQGEQFF.

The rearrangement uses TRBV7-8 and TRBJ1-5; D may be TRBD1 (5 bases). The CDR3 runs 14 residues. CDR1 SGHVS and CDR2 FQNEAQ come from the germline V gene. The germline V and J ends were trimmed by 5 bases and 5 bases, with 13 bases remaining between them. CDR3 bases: TGTGCCAGCAGCCCCTGGGAAGGGGATCAGCCCCAGCATTTT. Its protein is CASSPWEGDQPQHF.

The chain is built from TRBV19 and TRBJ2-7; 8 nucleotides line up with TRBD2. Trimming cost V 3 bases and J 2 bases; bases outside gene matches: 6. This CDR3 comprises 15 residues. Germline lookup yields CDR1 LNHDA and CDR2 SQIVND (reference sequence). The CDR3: CASSISPGGPYEQYF. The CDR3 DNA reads TGTGCCAGTAGTATCTCCCCGGGGGGGCCCTACGAGCAGTACTTC.

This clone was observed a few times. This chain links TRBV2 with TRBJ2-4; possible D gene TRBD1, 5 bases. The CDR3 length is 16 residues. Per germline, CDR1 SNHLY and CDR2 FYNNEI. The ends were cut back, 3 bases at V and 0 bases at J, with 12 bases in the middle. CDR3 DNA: TGTGCCAGCAGTGAGAGTCAGGGTATAGCCAAAAACATTCAGTACTTC. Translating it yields CASSESQGIAKNIQYF.

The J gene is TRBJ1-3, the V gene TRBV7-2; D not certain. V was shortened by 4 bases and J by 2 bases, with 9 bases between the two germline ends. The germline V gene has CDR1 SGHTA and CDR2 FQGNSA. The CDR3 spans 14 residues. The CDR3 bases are TGTGCCAGCAGCTCTGGAGCGGCTGGAAACACCATATATTTT. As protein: CASSSGAAGNTIYF.

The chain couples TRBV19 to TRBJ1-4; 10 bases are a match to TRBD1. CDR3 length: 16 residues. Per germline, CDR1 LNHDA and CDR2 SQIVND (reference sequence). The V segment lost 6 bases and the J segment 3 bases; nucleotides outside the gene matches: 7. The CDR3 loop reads CASRQDRGAPNEKLFF. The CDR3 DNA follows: TGTGCCAGTAGGCAGGACAGGGGGGCACCTAATGAAAAACTGTTTTTT.

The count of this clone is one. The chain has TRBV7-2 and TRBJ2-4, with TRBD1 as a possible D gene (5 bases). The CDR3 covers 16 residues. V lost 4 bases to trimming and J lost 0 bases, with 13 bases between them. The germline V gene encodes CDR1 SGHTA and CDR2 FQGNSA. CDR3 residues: CASSSTGRIAKNIQYF. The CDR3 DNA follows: TGTGCCAGCAGCTCAACAGGAAGGATAGCCAAAAACATTCAGTACTTC.

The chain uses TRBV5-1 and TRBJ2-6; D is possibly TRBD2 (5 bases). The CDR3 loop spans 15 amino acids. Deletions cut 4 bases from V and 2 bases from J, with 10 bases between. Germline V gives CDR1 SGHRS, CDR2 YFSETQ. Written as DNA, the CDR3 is TGCGCCAGCAGCCTTACAGCGGCTGGGGCCAACGTCCTGACTTTC. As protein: CASSLTAAGANVLTF.

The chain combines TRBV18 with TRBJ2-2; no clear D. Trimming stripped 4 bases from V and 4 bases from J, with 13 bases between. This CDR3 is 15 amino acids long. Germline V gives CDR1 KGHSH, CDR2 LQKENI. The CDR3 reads CASSQDIPPTGELFF. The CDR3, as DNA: TGTGCCAGCTCACAAGACATACCGCCCACCGGGGAGCTGTTTTTT.

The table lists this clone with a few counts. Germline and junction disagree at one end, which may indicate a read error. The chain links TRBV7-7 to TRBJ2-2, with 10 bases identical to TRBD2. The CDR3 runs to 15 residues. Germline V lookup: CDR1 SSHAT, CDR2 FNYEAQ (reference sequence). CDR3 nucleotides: TGTGCTAGCAGCTTAGCGGGGGGAAACACCGGGGAGCTGTTTTTT. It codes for CASSLAGGNTGELFF.

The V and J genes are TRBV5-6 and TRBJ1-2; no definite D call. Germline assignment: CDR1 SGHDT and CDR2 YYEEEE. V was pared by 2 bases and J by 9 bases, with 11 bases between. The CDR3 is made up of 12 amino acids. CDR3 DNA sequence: TGTGCCAGCAGCTTTGGGCCCGCGAGCTACACCTTC. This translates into CASSFGPASYTF.

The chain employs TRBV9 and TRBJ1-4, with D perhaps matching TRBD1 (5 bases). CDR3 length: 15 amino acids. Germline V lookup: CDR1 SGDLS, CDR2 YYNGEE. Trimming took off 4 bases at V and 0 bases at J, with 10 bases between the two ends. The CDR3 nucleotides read TGTGCCAGCAGCCGTGGGGGGGCAACTAATGAAAAACTGTTTTTT. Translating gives CASSRGGATNEKLFF. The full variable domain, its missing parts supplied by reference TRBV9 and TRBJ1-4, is DSGVTQTPKHLITATGQRVTLRCSPRSGDLSVYWYQQSLDQGLQFLIQYYNGEERAKGNILERFSAQQFPDLHSELNLSSLELGDSALYFCASSRGGATNEKLFFGSGTQLSVL.

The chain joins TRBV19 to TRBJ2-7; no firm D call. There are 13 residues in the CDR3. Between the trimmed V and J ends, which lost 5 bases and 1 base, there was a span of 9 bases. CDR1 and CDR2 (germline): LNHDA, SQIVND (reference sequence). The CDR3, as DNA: TGTGCCAGTAGTCCCTCCTCTTCCTACGAGCAGTACTTC. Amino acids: CASSPSSSYEQYF. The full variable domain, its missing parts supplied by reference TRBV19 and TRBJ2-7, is DGGITQSPKYLFRKEGQNVTLSCEQNLNHDAMYWYRQDPGQGLRLIYYSQIVNDFQKGDIAEGYSVSREKKESFPLTVTSAQKNPTAFYLCASSPSSSYEQYFGPGTRLTVT.